The 27 T cell receptor beta chains presented below share a single source sample, sequenced in a study of post-analysis software for immune sequencing data. These receptors' targets are unknown. Study findings and constraints: Patients carried roughly five TRBV segments more frequently than controls did, and TRBV5-6, TRBV5-1 and TRBV20-1 were among them.

Prepared TCR beta cDNA libraries contained unique molecular identifiers. Via MiXCR, TCRdb re-called the PCR reads, giving one row per CDR3 protein. Here the sample spans approximately 400,000 distinct CDR3 sequences, about a third being singletons. Sequencing was done on a sample of blood. The receptor set was obtained from a girl under 18 with multiple sclerosis.

This clonotype was seen a handful of times. This chain uses TRBV7-9 with TRBJ2-5; D gene unclear. This CDR3 spans 14 amino acids. V was shortened by 3 bases and J by 4 bases, with 12 bases between the two germline ends. Looked up from germline, CDR1 is SEHNR and CDR2 is FQNEAQ (reference sequence). DNA for the CDR3: TGTGCCAGCAGCTTCCTCGCCCGGTTAGAGACCCAGTACTTC. It yields the protein CASSFLARLETQYF. The whole variable domain, filled in from reference TRBV7-9 and TRBJ2-5, reads DTGVSQNPRHKITKRGQNVTFRCDPISEHNRLYWYRQTLGQGPEFLTYFQNEAQLEKSRLLSDRFSAERPKGSFSTLEIQRTEQGDSAMYLCASSFLARLETQYFGPGTRLLVL.

The sample holds a few counts of this clonotype. V and J are TRBV7-2 and TRBJ2-7, with TRBD1 matching over 7 bases. Unmatched junction bases numbered 10, after V lost 5 bases and J lost 3 bases. This CDR3 spans 15 amino acids. Germline CDR1 and CDR2: SGHTA and FQGNSA. The CDR3 sequence is CASSVSGDSYYEQYF. CDR3 DNA sequence: TGTGCCAGCAGCGTGTCCGGGGACAGTTACTACGAGCAGTACTTC.

This clonotype appeared a few times. This chain connects TRBV4-1 to TRBJ1-2, with D possibly matching TRBD1 (6 bases). The CDR3 covers 15 residues. The V end lost 3 bases, the J end lost 4 bases, and 15 bases lay between the germline ends. CDR1 is MGHRA, CDR2 YSYEKL, per germline. The CDR3 region is CASSHTGTGFYGYTF. The CDR3 DNA reads as TGCGCCAGCAGCCACACAGGGACCGGATTCTATGGCTACACCTTC.

Only a few counts were recorded for this clonotype. The chain couples TRBV5-1 to TRBJ1-1; tentative D call: TRBD1 (6 bases). The V end was cut by 0 bases, the J end by 2 bases, with 14 bases between. Looked up from germline, CDR1 is SGHRS and CDR2 is YFSETQ. The CDR3 runs to 16 residues. The CDR3 DNA reads TGCGCCAGCAGCTTGGGTTGGGACATCTTCAACACTGAAGCTTTCTTT. Encoded protein: CASSLGWDIFNTEAFF. The full variable domain, rest sourced from reference TRBV5-1 and TRBJ1-1, is KAGVTQTPRYLIKTRGQQVTLSCSPISGHRSVSWYQQTPGQGLQFLFEYFSETQRNKGNFPGRFSGRQFSNSRSEMNVSTLELGDSALYLCASSLGWDIFNTEAFFGQGTRLTVV.

The CDR3 sequence is CASSQDEWGANEKLFF. The CDR3 DNA sequence: TGTGCCAGCAGCCAAGATGAATGGGGGGCTAATGAAAAACTGTTTTTT. The chain recombines TRBV4-2 with TRBJ1-4; D may be TRBD1 (5 bases). Germline V gives CDR1 LGHNA, CDR2 YNFKEQ. Trimming took off 0 bases at V and 3 bases at J, with 11 bases between the two ends. CDR3 size: 16 residues.

V is TRBV7-9 and J is TRBJ2-2; D is unresolved. V was shortened by 5 bases and J by 3 bases, with 7 bases between the two germline ends. Germline CDR1 is SEHNR and CDR2 is FQNEAQ (reference sequence). This CDR3 has 13 residues. Here the CDR3 reads CASSTQHTGELFF. CDR3 nucleotides: TGTGCCAGCAGCACTCAGCACACCGGGGAGCTGTTTTTT. The full variable domain, in which reference TRBV7-9 and TRBJ2-2 provide the parts outside the CDR3, is DTGVSQNPRHKITKRGQNVTFRCDPISEHNRLYWYRQTLGQGPEFLTYFQNEAQLEKSRLLSDRFSAERPKGSFSTLEIQRTEQGDSAMYLCASSTQHTGELFFGEGSRLTVL.

The chain recombines TRBV7-9 with TRBJ2-5; the match to TRBD2 covers 13 bases. Germline-derived CDR1 and CDR2 are SEHNR and FQNEAQ (reference sequence). The CDR3 runs 15 residues. The junction had 7 bases not matched to a gene; V was cut back by 5 bases and J by 7 bases. DNA for the CDR3: TGTGCCAGCAGCACCGGACTAGCGGGGGCGGTGACCCAGTACTTC. Its protein product is CASSTGLAGAVTQYF.

V is TRBV20-1 and J is TRBJ1-1; no clear D. The CDR3 spans 12 residues. Germline CDR1 is DFQATT and CDR2 is SNEGSKA (reference sequence). V lost 3 bases and J 1 base, leaving 6 bases between the germline ends. Written as DNA, the CDR3 is TGCAGTGCTAGGGAGGGGAACACTGAAGCTTTCTTT. Its protein is CSAREGNTEAFF.

This clonotype was seen only a few times. The chain combines TRBV5-6 with TRBJ1-2; 7 bases fit TRBD1. CDR3 length: 17 amino acids. CDR1 is SGHDT, CDR2 YYEEEE, per germline. The V and J ends lost 4 bases and 0 bases, in that order; junction bases with no gene match: 12. CDR3 protein: CASSDWDSALPNYGYTF. For the CDR3, the DNA is TGTGCCAGCAGCGACTGGGACAGCGCCCTTCCTAACTATGGCTACACCTTC.

This clonotype has more than one count but fewer than ten. The chain has TRBV5-1 and TRBJ1-1; D not resolved. Trimming stripped 0 bases from V and 1 base from J, with 7 bases between. Germline CDR1 SGHRS, CDR2 YFSETQ. The CDR3 has 14 amino acids. CDR3 DNA sequence: TGCGCCAGCAGCTTGGGGCAGACGAACACTGAAGCTTTCTTT. Translation gives CASSLGQTNTEAFF.

The chain employs TRBV11-2 and TRBJ2-3; D ambiguous. Germline V lookup: CDR1 SGHAT, CDR2 FQNNGV. The CDR3 loop spans 16 amino acids. The V gene lost 5 bases and the J gene lost 6 bases, with 21 bases spanning the gap. For the CDR3, the DNA is TGTGCCAGCAGCCCGTATCTACAGACGCCCACGGATACGCAGTATTTT. Its translation: CASSPYLQTPTDTQYF.

This clonotype was counted many times. The chain is built from TRBV18 and TRBJ2-1; no definite D call. The CDR3 runs to 13 residues. Trimming stripped 5 bases from V and 10 bases from J, with 15 bases between. Germline CDR1 KGHSH, CDR2 LQKENI. CDR3 DNA sequence: TGTGCCAGCTCATCTCTTGGGCAGGAAGAGCAGTTCTTC. Protein product: CASSSLGQEEQFF.

The rearrangement uses TRBV20-1 and TRBJ2-5, with D perhaps matching TRBD2 (5 bases). The end of the DNA is better explained by TRBJ2-7, so the J call may be wrong. Per germline, CDR1 DFQATT and CDR2 SNEGSKA (reference sequence). The CDR3 spans 15 residues. This CDR3 reads CSARDRRRTAYEQYF. The CDR3 nucleotides read TGCAGTGCTAGAGATCGGAGGCGTACAGCCTACGAGCAGTACTTC.

The genes are TRBV7-2 and TRBJ2-5; D perhaps matches TRBD2 (6 bases). The J call may be in error: the DNA end matches TRBJ2-7 better. Germline V gives CDR1 SGHTA, CDR2 FQGNSA. The CDR3 covers 15 residues. CDR3 protein: CASSLGASASYEQYF. As DNA, the CDR3 is TGTGCCAGCAGCTTAGGGGCTAGCGCCTCCTACGAGCAGTACTTC.

V gene TRBV6-1 combines with J gene TRBJ1-1; D remains ambiguous. Trimming took off 2 bases at V and 0 bases at J, with 19 bases between the two ends. Germline lookup yields CDR1 MNHNS and CDR2 SASEGT. The CDR3 sequence is 18 residues long. CDR3 in amino acids: CASSERSRPGLMNTEAFF. The DNA for the CDR3 is TGTGCCAGCAGTGAAAGATCGCGGCCGGGATTAATGAACACTGAAGCTTTCTTT.

This clonotype was observed a handful of times. V usage is TRBV13 and J usage is TRBJ2-3, with TRBD1 matching over 7 bases. V trimming: 7 bases; J trimming: 0 bases; junction bases outside the gene matches: 7. The V gene's germline CDR1 is PRHDT and CDR2 FYEKMQ (reference sequence). This CDR3 has 15 residues. The CDR3 spells CASTTGEGSTDTQYF. CDR3 nucleotide sequence: TGTGCCAGCACTACAGGGGAAGGGAGCACAGATACGCAGTATTTT.

This chain links TRBV7-9 with TRBJ2-3; 9 bases line up with TRBD1. Per the germline V gene, CDR1 is SEHNR and CDR2 is FQNEAQ (reference sequence). CDR3 length: 17 residues. Germline trimming cut 4 bases from V and 6 bases from J; bases unmatched to any gene: 14. CDR3 loop: CASSSKATRDRADTQYF. In DNA form, the CDR3 reads TGTGCCAGCAGCTCCAAGGCCACCCGGGACAGGGCCGATACGCAGTATTTT.

This clonotype was found a few times. The chain recombines TRBV5-1 with TRBJ2-3; 7 bases align to TRBD1. Losses at the gene ends were 0 bases for V and 4 bases for J; bases not matched to a gene: 5. CDR1 and CDR2 from the germline V gene are SGHRS and YFSETQ. CDR3 size: 15 residues. The CDR3 is CASSLAYDRADTQYF. The CDR3 nucleotides read TGCGCCAGCAGCTTGGCCTATGACAGGGCAGATACGCAGTATTTT.

This clonotype was seen only a few times. This chain uses TRBV28 with TRBJ2-7; 10 positions agree with TRBD1. Per germline, CDR1 MDHEN and CDR2 SYDVKM. This CDR3 contains 14 residues. With V trimmed by 3 bases and J by 5 bases, 4 bases remained unmatched. As DNA, the CDR3 is TGTGCCAGCAGTTTGGGACAGGGGTCTCACGAGCAGTACTTC. Its protein product is CASSLGQGSHEQYF.

Only a few counts were recorded for this clonotype. This rearrangement joins TRBV5-1 to TRBJ1-4; D perhaps matches TRBD1 (6 bases). CDR1 SGHRS and CDR2 YFSETQ come from the germline V gene. V was shortened by 1 base and J by 8 bases, with 9 bases between the two germline ends. The CDR3 contains 13 residues. The CDR3 DNA reads as TGCGCCAGCAGCTTGACAGGGACCGAAAAACTGTTTTTT. This sequence encodes CASSLTGTEKLFF.

This clonotype was observed a few times. This chain connects TRBV6-2 or TRBV6-3 to TRBJ2-3; a possible D gene is TRBD2 (6 bases). The CDR3 contains 14 residues. V was shortened by 4 bases and J by 6 bases, with 14 bases between the two germline ends. Germline CDR1 and CDR2: MNHEY and SVGEGT. CDR3 residues: CASSLAGSRDTQYF. Written as DNA, the CDR3 is TGTGCCAGCAGTTTGGCGGGGTCCCGGGATACGCAGTATTTT.

The V and J genes are TRBV20-1 and TRBJ1-2, with 8 bases that match TRBD1. The CDR3 spans 12 residues. Germline V CDR1 and CDR2: DFQATT, SNEGSKA (reference sequence). With V trimmed by 5 bases and J by 4 bases, 3 bases remained unmatched. The CDR3 region has the DNA TGCAGTGCTGGGACAGGCGTCTATGGCTACACCTTC. It encodes CSAGTGVYGYTF.

The chain couples TRBV10-3 to TRBJ2-7, with 7 bases matching TRBD1. Per germline, CDR1 ENHRY and CDR2 SYGVKD. This CDR3 has 15 residues. V shed 0 bases and J 0 bases; nucleotides not matched to a gene: 2. The CDR3 sequence: CAISESGQHSYEQYF. As DNA, the CDR3 is TGTGCCATCAGTGAGTCGGGACAGCACTCCTACGAGCAGTACTTC.

The table lists this clonotype with a few counts. The chain recombines TRBV12-3 or TRBV12-4 with TRBJ2-7; 9 bases fit TRBD2. The trim removed 8 bases at V and 0 bases at J, leaving 5 bases unmatched. The CDR3 covers 14 residues. CDR3 sequence: CASGKRGVSYEQYF. CDR3 bases: TGTGCCAGCGGCAAGCGGGGGGTCTCCTACGAGCAGTACTTC.

A word on this clonotype: A single base separates this from a much larger clone, so it may be a read error. The chain links TRBV9 to TRBJ1-2; no clear D gene. CDR3 length: 10 amino acids. The V gene's germline CDR1 is SGDLS and CDR2 YYNGEE. Trimming removed 8 bases from V and 8 bases from J, with 10 bases in between. CDR3 DNA: TGTGCCAGAGTTCCGGAGGGCTACACCTTC. It translates to CARVPEGYTF.

This chain joins TRBV20-1 and TRBJ2-6, with 8 bases matching TRBD2. The trim removed 3 bases at V and 0 bases at J, leaving 4 bases unmatched. CDR1 is DFQATT, CDR2 SNEGSKA, per germline (reference sequence). The CDR3 length is 16 residues. The CDR3 spells CSASRSGASGANVLTF. CDR3 DNA: TGCAGTGCTAGTCGTAGCGGGGCCTCTGGGGCCAACGTCCTGACTTTC.

The chain carries TRBV5-1 and TRBJ2-1, with TRBD1 matching 9 bases. Germline loops: CDR1 SGHRS, CDR2 YFSETQ. The V and J ends lost 1 base and 4 bases, in that order; junction bases with no gene match: 6. CDR3 size: 16 residues. The CDR3 sequence is CASSLKGTGSYNEQFF. In DNA form, the CDR3 reads TGCGCCAGCAGCTTGAAAGGGACAGGGTCATACAATGAGCAGTTCTTC.